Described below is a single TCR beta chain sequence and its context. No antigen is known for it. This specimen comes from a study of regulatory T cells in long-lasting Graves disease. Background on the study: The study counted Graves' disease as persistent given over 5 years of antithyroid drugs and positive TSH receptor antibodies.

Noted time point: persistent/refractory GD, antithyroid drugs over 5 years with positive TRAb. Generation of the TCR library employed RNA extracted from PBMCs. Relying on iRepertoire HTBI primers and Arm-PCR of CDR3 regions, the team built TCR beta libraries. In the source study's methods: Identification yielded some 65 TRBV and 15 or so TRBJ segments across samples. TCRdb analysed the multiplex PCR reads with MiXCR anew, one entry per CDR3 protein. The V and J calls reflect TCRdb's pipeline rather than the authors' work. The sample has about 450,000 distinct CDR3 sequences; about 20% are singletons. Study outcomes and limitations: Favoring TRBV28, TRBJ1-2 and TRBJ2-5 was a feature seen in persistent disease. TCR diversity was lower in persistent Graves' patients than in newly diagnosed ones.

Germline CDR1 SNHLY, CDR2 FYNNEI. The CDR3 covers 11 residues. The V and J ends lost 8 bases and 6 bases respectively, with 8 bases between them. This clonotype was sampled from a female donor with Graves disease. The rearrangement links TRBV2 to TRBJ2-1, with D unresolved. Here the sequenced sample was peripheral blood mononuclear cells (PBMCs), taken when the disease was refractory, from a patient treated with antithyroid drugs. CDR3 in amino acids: CASHARNEQFF. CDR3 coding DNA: TGTGCCAGCCACGCCCGCAATGAGCAGTTCTTC.